These 29 T cell receptor beta chains came from one sample sequenced in a study of T-cell memory formation after mild COVID-19. TCRdb called the 5' RACE reads again in MiXCR, with one record for every CDR3 protein. This table holds under 400,000 distinct CDR3 sequences, 20% to 25% found once. The sequencing sample was made of PBMCs or a T cell subset sorted from them (not recorded which). These receptor sequences come from an adult woman who had mild COVID-19 (a few samples of this study predate the infection). Cell type and time point are not known.

V is TRBV7-3 and J is TRBJ2-2; 10 bases fit TRBD2. Trimming removed 5 bases from V and 5 bases from J; junction bases left unmatched: 5. The CDR3 extends over 15 amino acids. The germline CDR1 and CDR2 sequences are SGHTA and FQGTGA. The CDR3 coding sequence is TGTGCCAGCAGCCTATCTAGCGGGAGTACCGGGGAGCTGTTTTTT. Amino acid sequence: CASSLSSGSTGELFF.

This clonotype was counted a few times. The gene calls are TRBV4-1 and TRBJ1-5; D call uncertain. This CDR3 is 14 amino acids long. Trimming shortened V by 4 bases and J by 4 bases, and 11 bases separated the two germline ends. Germline CDR1 reads MGHRA; CDR2 reads YSYEKL. DNA for the CDR3: TGCGCCAGCAGCCCCCGTGGGGATAATCAGCCCCAGCATTTT. Its protein product is CASSPRGDNQPQHF.

This clonotype was seen only a few times. The chain carries TRBV5-1 and TRBJ2-2; D is ambiguous. CDR1 is SGHRS, CDR2 YFSETQ, per germline. The CDR3 is made up of 12 amino acids. V was trimmed by 4 bases and J by 7 bases, leaving 8 bases between them. The CDR3 reads CASSENLGELFF. DNA for the CDR3: TGCGCCAGCAGCGAGAATCTCGGGGAGCTGTTTTTT.

This clonotype has a handful of counts. This sequence joins TRBV10-3 and TRBJ2-5; D might be TRBD1 (6 bases). Germline-derived CDR1 and CDR2 are ENHRY and SYGVKD. CDR3 length: 14 amino acids. The V gene lost 3 bases and the J gene lost 5 bases, with 13 bases spanning the gap. CDR3 nucleotides: TGTGCCATCAGTGACGGACAGTCCCGTGAGACCCAGTACTTC. Translating it yields CAISDGQSRETQYF.

Comments on this clonotype: The junction shows a germline mismatch at one end, possibly a read error. V usage is TRBV5-1 and J usage is TRBJ1-2; 7 bases are a match to TRBD1. The CDR3 covers 12 residues. The germline V gene has CDR1 SGHRS and CDR2 YFSETQ. The CDR3 DNA reads as TGTGCCAGCTCACCCGACAGGGATGGCTACACCTTC. Translated, it gives CASSPDRDGYTF.

The chain has TRBV6-6 and TRBJ1-1; D is perhaps TRBD1 (5 bases). Between the trimmed V and J ends, which lost 6 bases and 2 bases, there was a span of 19 bases. The CDR3 is 16 residues long. CDR1 and CDR2 (germline): MNHNY, SVGAGI (reference sequence). The chain's CDR3 is CASRPSDKTLNTEAFF. The CDR3 coding sequence is TGTGCCAGCAGGCCATCGGACAAGACCCTAAACACTGAAGCTTTCTTT.

This clonotype was seen a handful of times. The V and J genes are TRBV5-1 and TRBJ2-3; 7 bases align to TRBD1. The germline gives CDR1 SGHRS, CDR2 YFSETQ. The trim removed 2 bases at V and 3 bases at J, leaving 3 bases unmatched. The CDR3 runs 14 residues. CDR3 residues: CASSFTGVTDTQYF. As DNA, the CDR3 is TGCGCCAGCAGCTTCACAGGGGTGACAGATACGCAGTATTTT.

This clonotype was recorded a few times. The chain couples TRBV7-9 to TRBJ1-2; no definite D call. V was cut by 0 bases and J by 12 bases, with 11 bases left in between. This CDR3 comprises 12 residues. Germline V CDR1 and CDR2: SEHNR, FQNEAQ (reference sequence). The CDR3 is CASSLATREDTF. CDR3 in DNA: TGTGCCAGCAGCTTAGCTACAAGGGAGGACACCTTC.

This clonotype was seen a few times. CDR3 sequence reads: CSASKAGAIVDEQFF. CDR3 DNA sequence: TGCAGTGCTAGCAAGGCGGGAGCGATTGTCGATGAGCAGTTCTTC. The chain has TRBV20-1 and TRBJ2-1, with 7 bases aligning to TRBD2. Germline CDR1 reads DFQATT; CDR2 reads SNEGSKA (reference sequence). The CDR3 spans 15 residues. V dropped 3 bases and J dropped 8; count of bases not matched to a gene: 13.

In this sample, this clonotype turned up a few times. The V call is TRBV5-6, the J call TRBJ1-2; D possibly corresponds to TRBD1 (5 bases). CDR3 size: 13 residues. Between the trimmed V and J ends, which lost 5 bases and 4 bases, there was a span of 12 bases. Germline CDR1 SGHDT, CDR2 YYEEEE. CDR3 DNA: TGTGCCAGCAGTTCCGGGACCCTCTATGGCTACACCTTC. This gives the protein CASSSGTLYGYTF.

This clonotype was observed a few times. V and J are TRBV12-3 or TRBV12-4 and TRBJ2-7, with 11 bases fitting TRBD1. The J segment lost 6 bases and the V segment lost 5 bases, leaving 6 bases of the junction unmatched. The CDR3 loop spans 14 amino acids. The CDR3: CASSPPGQGGEQYF. CDR3 nucleotide sequence: TGTGCCAGCAGTCCGCCGGGACAGGGGGGCGAGCAGTACTTC.

This clonotype was recorded many times. The J gene is TRBJ2-1, the V gene TRBV5-6, with 8 bases fitting TRBD2. Unmatched junction bases numbered 4, after V lost 2 bases and J lost 6 bases. Looked up from germline, CDR1 is SGHDT and CDR2 is YYEEEE. CDR3 length: 14 amino acids. The CDR3 here is CASSLPTSGNEQFF. The CDR3 nucleotides are TGTGCCAGCAGCTTACCCACTAGCGGCAATGAGCAGTTCTTC.

The table lists this clonotype with a few counts. The rearrangement joins TRBV19 to TRBJ2-7, with D unclear. Trimming left V 8 bases short and J 2 bases short, with 13 bases between. The germline V gene has CDR1 LNHDA and CDR2 SQIVND (reference sequence). The CDR3 covers 13 residues. CDR3 residues: CASSTGRAYEQYF. CDR3 bases: TGTGCCAGTTCGACGGGCAGAGCCTACGAGCAGTACTTC.

This clonotype was seen a few times. This rearrangement joins TRBV6-5 to TRBJ2-1; 8 nucleotides match TRBD2. V lost 1 base and J lost 8; bases outside the gene matches: 10. The CDR3 spans 16 residues. Germline CDR1 and CDR2: MNHEY and SVGAGI. This CDR3 reads CASSYFTGGPGDEQFF. DNA of the CDR3: TGTGCCAGCAGTTACTTTACGGGAGGGCCGGGCGATGAGCAGTTCTTC.

The chain recombines TRBV11-2 with TRBJ2-3; D may be TRBD2 (6 bases). Trimming left V 5 bases short and J 8 bases short, with 20 bases between. Germline V lookup: CDR1 SGHAT, CDR2 FQNNGV. This CDR3 comprises 15 residues. CDR3 protein: CASSPTLEGGGTQYF. DNA of the CDR3: TGTGCCAGCAGCCCAACCTTGGAGGGAGGTGGTACGCAGTATTTT.

The chain links TRBV11-2 to TRBJ2-1; no firm D call. Germline CDR1 reads SGHAT; CDR2 reads FQNNGV. The V end lost 1 base, the J end lost 9 bases, and 7 bases lay between the germline ends. CDR3 length: 12 amino acids. Here the CDR3 reads CASSLGGIEQFF. In DNA form, the CDR3 reads TGTGCCAGCAGCTTAGGGGGAATTGAGCAGTTCTTC.

A few counts support this clonotype. V usage is TRBV29-1 and J usage is TRBJ2-5; TRBD2 might be the D (5 bases). The CDR3 is 13 amino acids. V lost 3 bases to trimming and J lost 4 bases, with 12 bases between them. Germline V gene sequence: CDR1 SQVTM, CDR2 ANQGSEA. The CDR3 here is CSVETNPTETQYF. CDR3 DNA sequence: TGCAGCGTTGAGACTAATCCAACAGAGACCCAGTACTTC.

The sample holds a few counts of this clonotype. The V gene is TRBV20-1, the J gene TRBJ2-7; 10 bases are a match to TRBD2. Germline-derived CDR1 and CDR2 are DFQATT and SNEGSKA (reference sequence). CDR3 size: 16 residues. The junction had 5 bases not matched to a gene; V was cut back by 0 bases and J by 0 bases. The CDR3 reads CSARDYASGGSYEQYF. The CDR3 DNA is TGCAGTGCTAGAGACTATGCTAGCGGGGGCTCCTACGAGCAGTACTTC.

The chain carries TRBV6-1 and TRBJ1-5; tentatively, D is TRBD1 (6 bases). The germline V and J ends were trimmed by 7 bases and 0 bases, with 19 bases remaining between them. The length of the CDR3 is 17 residues. In germline, CDR1 is MNHNS, CDR2 SASEGT. The CDR3 DNA reads as TGTGCCAGCACCACAGGGAGCCCGACATATAGCAATCAGCCCCAGCATTTT. Its protein product is CASTTGSPTYSNQPQHF.

V gene TRBV4-3 combines with J gene TRBJ2-1, with TRBD1 as a possible D gene (5 bases). Germline lookup yields CDR1 LGHNA and CDR2 YSLEER. Trimming cost V 0 bases and J 1 base, with 7 bases left between them. The CDR3 sequence is 15 residues long. CDR3 bases: TGCGCCAGCAGCCAAGATCAGGGATCCTACAATGAGCAGTTCTTC. Translated: CASSQDQGSYNEQFF.

A few counts support this clonotype. The V gene is TRBV12-3 or TRBV12-4, the J gene TRBJ2-7, with 11 positions matching TRBD1. The CDR3 has 15 amino acids. V shed 5 bases, J shed 6 bases, and the junction held 9 bases outside the gene matches. This CDR3 reads CASSIGTGGLGEQYF. The CDR3 DNA reads as TGTGCCAGCAGTATTGGGACAGGGGGTTTGGGCGAGCAGTACTTC.

This clonotype was detected ten times or more. The CDR3 sequence is CASSPKLAGGPNEQFF. The CDR3, as DNA: TGTGCCAGCAGCCCAAAGCTAGCGGGGGGCCCCAATGAGCAGTTCTTC. This rearrangement joins TRBV7-2 to TRBJ2-1; 11 bases fit TRBD2. CDR1 and CDR2 (germline): SGHTA, FQGNSA. The CDR3 has 16 amino acids. Trimming cost V 5 bases and J 6 bases; bases outside gene matches: 9.

At least ten counts were recorded for this clonotype. The J gene is TRBJ2-3, the V gene TRBV7-2, with D possibly TRBD2 on 5 matching bases. Germline V gene sequence: CDR1 SGHTA, CDR2 FQGNSA. V was shortened by 8 bases and J by 2 bases, with 11 bases between the two germline ends. The CDR3 is 13 residues long. The DNA for the CDR3 is TGTGCCAGCGGGAGTCGGTTCACAGATACGCAGTATTTT. Amino acid sequence: CASGSRFTDTQYF.

The V call is TRBV29-1, the J call TRBJ2-2; possible D gene TRBD1, 7 bases. CDR1 SQVTM and CDR2 ANQGSEA come from the germline V gene. V shed 6 bases and J shed 7 bases, with 15 bases lying between them. CDR3 length: 13 residues. CDR3 coding DNA: TGCAGCGTGGCCGGACAGGAGGGCGGGGAGCTGTTTTTT. Translating gives CSVAGQEGGELFF.

This clonotype was seen repeatedly, ten times or more. This chain links TRBV24-1 with TRBJ2-1; 7 nucleotides match TRBD1. The CDR3 length is 16 residues. Germline-derived CDR1 and CDR2 are KGHDR and SFDVKD. Trimming at V came to 5 bases and at J to 4 bases, leaving 10 bases not matched to a gene. The CDR3 protein is CATSAAGGLGYNEQFF. The CDR3 DNA reads TGTGCCACCAGTGCCGCAGGGGGTCTTGGGTACAATGAGCAGTTCTTC.

The CDR3 nucleotides are TGTGCCAGCAGCCAAGAGTCGTACTTCAATCAGCCCCAGCATTTT. Residues: CASSQESYFNQPQHF. The chain uses TRBV4-2 and TRBJ1-5; the D is unclear. V was clipped by 0 bases and J by 3 bases, with 9 bases between them. The CDR3 has 15 residues. In germline, CDR1 is LGHNA, CDR2 YNFKEQ.

The V and J genes are TRBV5-1 and TRBJ2-7, with a weak D call TRBD1 (7 bases). CDR1 and CDR2 (germline): SGHRS, YFSETQ. The CDR3 covers 16 residues. V was clipped by 0 bases and J by 6 bases, with 19 bases between them. CDR3 sequence reads: CASSLAVSGGSLEQYF. In nucleotides, the CDR3 is TGCGCCAGCAGCTTGGCAGTGTCAGGGGGGTCCCTCGAGCAGTACTTC.

The chain couples TRBV18 to TRBJ2-7; unclear D gene. Germline V gene lookup returns CDR1 KGHSH and CDR2 LQKENI. Trimming left V 6 bases short and J 3 bases short, with 9 bases between. This CDR3 spans 12 amino acids. CDR3 amino acids: CASSWGNYEQYF. For the CDR3, the DNA is TGTGCCAGCTCTTGGGGTAACTACGAGCAGTACTTC.

V gene TRBV6-2 or TRBV6-3 combines with J gene TRBJ1-1, with 11 bases aligning to TRBD1. Looked up from germline, CDR1 is MNHEY and CDR2 is SVGEGT. The CDR3 is made up of 16 amino acids. V trimming: 6 bases; J trimming: 4 bases; junction bases outside the gene matches: 10. DNA of the CDR3: TGTGCCAGCAGGCTGGACAGGGGGCATACGGGCACTGAAGCTTTCTTT. Translation: CASRLDRGHTGTEAFF.